This T cell receptor beta chain was found in a study of T cells in Graves' hyperthyroidism and ophthalmopathy. RNA transcripts were the template for amplifying TCR beta CDR3 regions. With the HTBI primer set, the TCR CDR3 went through a first round of RT-PCR. TCRdb fed the multiplex PCR reads into MiXCR, producing one record per CDR3 protein. The sample has around 660,000 distinct CDR3 sequences; just under 45% are singletons. The sample consisted of peripheral blood or thyroid tissue (not recorded which). This clonotype was sampled from an adult man with Graves' disease, either hyperthyroidism or ophthalmopathy (not recorded which).

The CDR3 sequence: CASSDEASYEQYF. The CDR3 nucleotides read TGTGCCAGCAGTGACGAAGCAAGCTACGAGCAGTACTTC. The chain employs TRBV2 and TRBJ2-7; D is unresolved. The V end lost 3 bases, the J end lost 3 bases, and 9 bases lay between the germline ends. Germline V CDR1 and CDR2: SNHLY, FYNNEI. CDR3 size: 13 residues.